This TCR beta chain came from a study of T cell repertoires in cytomegalovirus infection (dated by TCRdb to the late 2010s). With respect to the entire study: Peptide stimulations targeted recently identified HLA-C-restricted CMV epitopes, whose presentation resists viral immunomodulation, together with well-studied HLA-B-restricted epitopes. Donor HLA type was relevant to the analysis, as public TCR beta signatures indicated carriage of CMV infection together with the matching HLA type. Summary of the overall study and its limitations: Carriers of CMV infection plus the relevant HLA type were discriminated by the cumulative frequency of public TCR beta family members in the study cohort and in an independent roughly 320-donor cohort. The ex vivo response was dominated by HLA-C-restricted CMV-specific TCR beta clonotypes, which also provided the single most frequent clonotype in two of eight donors.

The data were produced on an Illumina HiSeq 1500. Using fastp trimming at Q25 and MiXCR clonotype assembly, TCRdb reanalyzed the public sequencing data and kept in-frame beta chains. Rows matching on CDR3 protein sequence are summarized as one entry with the most common DNA and genes. The sample data list about 500,000 distinct CDR3 sequences, and around 35% of these were observed just once. Jointly, the top ten make up about a sixth of the sample. Counted from cysteine to phenylalanine, this CDR3 has 13 amino acids. Left in the record is the CDR3 DNA by itself, 39 bases read in frame from the first base. CDR1 and CDR2 are drawn from the germline V gene: SGHVS, FQNEAQ. Clipping removes 5 bases from V and 5 bases from J, with 4 as the unmatched junction base count. This clonotype was recorded many times. Its antigen remains undetermined. Base qualities are missing; no much larger clone stands one base away.

This sample's treatment or condition label indicates: in vitro stimulation with specific CMV peptide epitopes to enrich CMV-specific T cells. Sample: cultured PBMCs, taken from culture after CMV antigen stimulation. The rearrangement combines TRBV7-8 with TRBJ2-5; the junction holds 8 bases that match TRBD2. The clonotype was recovered from a human donor in good health (CMV status not recorded). Some clones in this sample may be carry-over from other donors' samples. The CDR3 in this case is CASSPGGAETQYF. In nucleotide form, the sequence is TGTGCCAGCAGCCCCGGGGGGGCGGAGACCCAGTACTTC.